The TCR beta chain described here comes from a study of T cells in Graves' hyperthyroidism and ophthalmopathy. Clinical symptoms, serum thyroxine, TRAb, thyroid ultrasound and orbital computed tomography informed diagnoses. Authors of the study amplified TCR beta CDR3 regions from RNA transcripts. HTBI primers were used for first-round RT-PCR of the TCR CDR3. TCRdb reprocessed the multiplex PCR reads via MiXCR and lists one record per CDR3 protein. This sample has more than 600,000 distinct CDR3 sequences, with roughly 15% found just once. CDR3 length: 15 amino acids. Deletions cut 4 bases from V and 5 bases from J, with 16 bases between. Per the germline V gene, CDR1 is KGHDR and CDR2 is SFDVKD.

The gene calls are TRBV24-1 and TRBJ2-5, with D tentatively TRBD1 (6 bases). The source of this sequence is a young man with Graves' hyperthyroidism. Input material: blood. The DNA for the CDR3 is TGTGCCACCAGTGAACCCAGACAGGCCGGGGAGACCCAGTACTTC. This sequence encodes CATSEPRQAGETQYF.